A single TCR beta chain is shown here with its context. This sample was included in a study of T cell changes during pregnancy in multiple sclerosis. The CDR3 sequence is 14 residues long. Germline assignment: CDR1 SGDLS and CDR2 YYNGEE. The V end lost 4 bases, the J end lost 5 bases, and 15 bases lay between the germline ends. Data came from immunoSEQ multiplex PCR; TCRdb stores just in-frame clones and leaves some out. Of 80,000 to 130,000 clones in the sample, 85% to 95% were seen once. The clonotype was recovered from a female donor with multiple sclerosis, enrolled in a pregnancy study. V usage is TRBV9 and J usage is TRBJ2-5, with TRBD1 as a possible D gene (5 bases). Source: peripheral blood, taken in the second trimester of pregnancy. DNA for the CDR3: TGTGCCAGCAGCAAAGGTGGGGCCCTGGAGACCCAGTACTTC. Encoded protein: CASSKGGALETQYF.